This is a list of T cell receptor beta chains from one sample in a study of T cells in Graves' hyperthyroidism and ophthalmopathy. TCRdb analysed the multiplex PCR reads with MiXCR anew, one entry per CDR3 protein. In the table there are 330,000 or so distinct CDR3 sequences, about a sixth of which are singletons. Sequenced sample: blood. These receptors were taken from a woman between 40 and 50 years old with Graves' ophthalmopathy. Both conserved end residues are part of each CDR3. The D gene is left open where the match is weak. Clone size appears in some rows only: once, few, many, or a class for an expanded clone.

CDR3 length,V gene,D gene,clone size,J gene,CDR3 protein,CDR3 DNA
16,TRBV7-2,NA,NA,TRBJ2-5,CASSTLRQGGRETQYF,TGTGCCAGCAGCACCCTAAGACAGGGAGGGCGAGAGACCCAGTACTTC
15,TRBV20-1,NA,few,TRBJ2-2,CSASWAGRDTGELFF,TGCAGTGCTAGTTGGGCAGGGAGAGACACCGGGGAGCTGTTTTTT
12,TRBV20-1,NA,NA,TRBJ2-7,CSASLADYEQYF,TGCAGTGCTAGCTTGGCAGACTACGAGCAGTACTTC
13,TRBV7-3,NA,many,TRBJ2-2,CASSLIGGGELFF,TGTGCCAGCAGCTTGATCGGGGGAGGGGAGCTGTTTTTT
14,TRBV27,NA,many,TRBJ2-2,CASSPRPESGELFF,TGTGCCAGCAGTCCCAGACCCGAATCCGGGGAGCTGTTTTTT
16,TRBV14,NA,NA,TRBJ2-4,CASSRHNGQQENIQYF,TGTGCCAGCAGCCGCCACAACGGACAGCAAGAAAACATTCAGTACTTC
16,TRBV14,TRBD1,NA,TRBJ2-5,CASSPLPGQGQETQYF,TGTGCCAGCAGCCCGTTACCGGGACAGGGGCAAGAGACCCAGTACTTC
12,TRBV28,NA,NA,TRBJ1-2,CASSWGGYGYTF,TGTGCCAGCAGTTGGGGGGGCTATGGCTACACCTTC
22,TRBV13,TRBD2,many,TRBJ2-2,CASSLSWYSGRKDKTNTGELFF,TGTGCCAGCAGCTTAAGCTGGTATAGCGGGAGGAAAGATAAAACGAACACCGGGGAGCTGTTTTTT
13,TRBV6-1,NA,NA,TRBJ1-1,CANGPGGNTEAFF,TGTGCCAACGGCCCGGGCGGAAACACTGAAGCTTTCTTT
15,TRBV6-1,TRBD1,few,TRBJ2-7,CASTRDRDVPYEQYF,TGTGCCAGCACCCGGGACAGGGATGTTCCCTACGAGCAGTACTTC
13,TRBV7-2,NA,many,TRBJ2-7,CASSFEASYEQYF,TGTGCCAGCAGCTTCGAAGCATCCTACGAGCAGTACTTC
14,TRBV7-2,NA,many,TRBJ2-7,CASSLHPGAYEQYF,TGTGCCAGCAGCTTACATCCGGGAGCCTACGAGCAGTACTTC
11,TRBV12-3/TRBV12-4,NA,many,TRBJ2-4,CASSLSNIQYF,TGTGCCAGCAGTTTATCAAACATTCAGTACTTC
15,TRBV27,TRBD1,NA,TRBJ2-2,CASSTGTGRRGELFF,TGTGCCAGCAGTACGGGGACAGGGCGAAGGGGGGAGCTGTTTTTT
16,TRBV28,NA,many,TRBJ1-2,CASSSPSGLGSRGYTF,TGTGCCAGCAGTTCCCCATCGGGACTAGGGTCGAGGGGCTACACCTTC
15,TRBV6-4,TRBD1,NA,TRBJ2-7,CASSYGTGQSYEQYF,TGTGCCAGCAGTTACGGGACAGGTCAGTCCTACGAGCAGTACTTC
14,TRBV20-1,NA,many,TRBJ2-6,CSATTGSGANVLTF,TGCAGTGCTACTACAGGGTCCGGGGCCAACGTCCTGACTTTC
17,TRBV7-8,TRBD2,many,TRBJ2-1,CASSLASGTSVYNEQFF,TGTGCCAGCAGCTTAGCATCCGGGACTAGCGTCTACAATGAGCAGTTCTTC
16,TRBV6-5,NA,NA,TRBJ1-2,CASSYPGVERDYGYTF,TGTGCCAGCAGTTATCCGGGGGTCGAGCGGGACTATGGCTACACCTTC
14,TRBV5-5,TRBD1,many,TRBJ1-1,CASRKGGPNTEAFF,TGTGCCAGCAGAAAAGGGGGCCCTAACACTGAAGCTTTCTTT
14,TRBV6-2/TRBV6-3,NA,many,TRBJ2-7,CASSPRTKGYEQYF,TGTGCCAGCAGTCCAAGGACCAAGGGCTACGAGCAGTACTTC